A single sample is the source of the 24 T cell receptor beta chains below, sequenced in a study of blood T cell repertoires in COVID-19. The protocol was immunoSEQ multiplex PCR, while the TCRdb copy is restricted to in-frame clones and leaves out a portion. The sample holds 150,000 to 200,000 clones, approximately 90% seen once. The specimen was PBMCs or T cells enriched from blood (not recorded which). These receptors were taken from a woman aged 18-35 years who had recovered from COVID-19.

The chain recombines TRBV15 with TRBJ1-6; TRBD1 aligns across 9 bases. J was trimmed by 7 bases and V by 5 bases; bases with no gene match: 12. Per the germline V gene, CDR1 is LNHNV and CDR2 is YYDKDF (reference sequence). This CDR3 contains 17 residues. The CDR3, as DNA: TGTGCCACCAGCTACGGGGGACAGGGAGACCGGAATTCACCCCTCCACTTT. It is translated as CATSYGGQGDRNSPLHF.

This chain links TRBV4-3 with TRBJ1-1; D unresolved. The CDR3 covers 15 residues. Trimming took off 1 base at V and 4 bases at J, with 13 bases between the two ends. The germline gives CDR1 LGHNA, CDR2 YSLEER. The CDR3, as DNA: TGCGCCAGCAGCCAAGTAGGAGGGCGGAGCACTGAAGCTTTCTTT. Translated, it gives CASSQVGGRSTEAFF.

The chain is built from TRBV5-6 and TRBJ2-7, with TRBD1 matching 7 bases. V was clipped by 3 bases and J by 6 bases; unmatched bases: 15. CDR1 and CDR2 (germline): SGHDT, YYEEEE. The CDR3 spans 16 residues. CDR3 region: CASSYGGSQGPREQYF. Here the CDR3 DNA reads TGTGCCAGCAGCTATGGGGGCTCACAGGGGCCGCGCGAGCAGTACTTC.

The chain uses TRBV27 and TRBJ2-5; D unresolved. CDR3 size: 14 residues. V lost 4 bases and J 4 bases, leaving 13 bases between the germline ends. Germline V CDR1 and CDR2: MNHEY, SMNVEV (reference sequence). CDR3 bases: TGTGCCAGCAGTTCCTTCTTGGGCACAGAGACCCAGTACTTC. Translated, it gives CASSSFLGTETQYF.

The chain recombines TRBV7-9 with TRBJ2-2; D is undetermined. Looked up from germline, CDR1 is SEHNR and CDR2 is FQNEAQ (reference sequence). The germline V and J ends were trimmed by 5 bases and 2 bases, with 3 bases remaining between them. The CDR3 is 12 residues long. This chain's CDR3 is CASSPNTGELFF. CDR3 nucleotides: TGTGCCAGCAGCCCTAACACCGGGGAGCTGTTTTTT.

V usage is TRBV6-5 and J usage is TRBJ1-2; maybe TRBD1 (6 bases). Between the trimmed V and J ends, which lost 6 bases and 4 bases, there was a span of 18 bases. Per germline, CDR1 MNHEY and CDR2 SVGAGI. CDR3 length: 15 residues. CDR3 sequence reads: CASSQRGSLRYGYTF. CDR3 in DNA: TGTGCCAGCAGCCAAAGGGGGTCCCTTCGCTATGGCTACACCTTC.

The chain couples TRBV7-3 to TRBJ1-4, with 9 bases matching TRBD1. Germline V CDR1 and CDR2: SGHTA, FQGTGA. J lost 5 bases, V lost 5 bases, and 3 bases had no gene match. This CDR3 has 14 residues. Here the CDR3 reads CASSPGQGNEKLFF. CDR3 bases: TGTGCCAGCAGCCCGGGACAGGGAAATGAAAAACTGTTTTTT.

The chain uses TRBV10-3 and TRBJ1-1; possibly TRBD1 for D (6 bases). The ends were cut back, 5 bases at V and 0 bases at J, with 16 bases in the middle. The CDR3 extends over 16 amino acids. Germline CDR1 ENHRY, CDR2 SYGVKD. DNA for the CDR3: TGTGCCATCAGTAGAGGGAGGGGGACCGTGAACACTGAAGCTTTCTTT. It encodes CAISRGRGTVNTEAFF.

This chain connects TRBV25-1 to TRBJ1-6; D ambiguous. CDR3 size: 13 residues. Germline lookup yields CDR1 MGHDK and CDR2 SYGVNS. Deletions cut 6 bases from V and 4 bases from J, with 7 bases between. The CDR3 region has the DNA TGTGCCAGCAGCGGGAGATATAATTCACCCCTCCACTTT. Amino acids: CASSGRYNSPLHF.

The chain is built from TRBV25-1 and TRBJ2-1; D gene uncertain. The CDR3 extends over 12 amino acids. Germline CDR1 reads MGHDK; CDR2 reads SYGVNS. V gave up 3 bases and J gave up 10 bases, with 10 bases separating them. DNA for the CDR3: TGTGCCAGCAGTGATTTGGGCCGCGAGCAGTTCTTC. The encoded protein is CASSDLGREQFF.

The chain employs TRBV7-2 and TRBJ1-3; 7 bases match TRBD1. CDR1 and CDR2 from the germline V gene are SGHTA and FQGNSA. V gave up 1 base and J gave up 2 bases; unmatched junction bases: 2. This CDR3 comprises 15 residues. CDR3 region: CASSLEQGTGNTIYF. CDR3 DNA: TGTGCCAGCAGCTTAGAACAGGGGACTGGAAACACCATATATTTT.

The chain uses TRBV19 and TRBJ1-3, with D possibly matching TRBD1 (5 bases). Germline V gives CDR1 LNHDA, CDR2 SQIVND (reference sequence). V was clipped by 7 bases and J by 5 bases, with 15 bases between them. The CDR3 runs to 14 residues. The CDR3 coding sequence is TGTGCCAGTATGGCGGGGGATATACGAAACACCATATATTTT. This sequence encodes CASMAGDIRNTIYF.

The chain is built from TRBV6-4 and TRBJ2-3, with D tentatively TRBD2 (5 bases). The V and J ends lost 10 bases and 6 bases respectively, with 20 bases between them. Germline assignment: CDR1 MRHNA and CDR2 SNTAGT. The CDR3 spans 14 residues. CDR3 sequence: CANLGRRPSDTQYF. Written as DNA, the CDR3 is TGTGCCAACCTTGGGCGGAGGCCCTCGGATACGCAGTATTTT.

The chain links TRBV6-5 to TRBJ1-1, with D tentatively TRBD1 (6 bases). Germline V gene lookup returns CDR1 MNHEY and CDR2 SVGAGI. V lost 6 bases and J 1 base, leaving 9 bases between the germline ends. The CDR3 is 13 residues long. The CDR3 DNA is TGTGCCAGCAGGGACAGATCGAACACTGAAGCTTTCTTT. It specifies CASRDRSNTEAFF.

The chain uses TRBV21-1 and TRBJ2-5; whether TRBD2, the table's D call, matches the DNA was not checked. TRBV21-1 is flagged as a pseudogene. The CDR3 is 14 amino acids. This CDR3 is CASSPPRGRETQYF. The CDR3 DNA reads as TGTGCCAGCAGCCCTCCCCGAGGGAGAGAGACCCAGTACTTC.

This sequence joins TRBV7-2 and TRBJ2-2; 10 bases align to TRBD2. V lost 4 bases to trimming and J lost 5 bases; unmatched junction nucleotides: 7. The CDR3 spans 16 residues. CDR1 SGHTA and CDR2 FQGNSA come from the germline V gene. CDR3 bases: TGTGCCAGCAGCTCCCTAGCGGGAGTCGGAACCGGGGAGCTGTTTTTT. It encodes CASSSLAGVGTGELFF.

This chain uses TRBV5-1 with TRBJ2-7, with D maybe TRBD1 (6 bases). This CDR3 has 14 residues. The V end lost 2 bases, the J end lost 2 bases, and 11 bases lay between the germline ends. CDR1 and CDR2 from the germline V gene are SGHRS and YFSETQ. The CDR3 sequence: CASSLSRGAYEQYF. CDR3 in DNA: TGCGCCAGCAGCTTATCCAGGGGAGCCTACGAGCAGTACTTC.

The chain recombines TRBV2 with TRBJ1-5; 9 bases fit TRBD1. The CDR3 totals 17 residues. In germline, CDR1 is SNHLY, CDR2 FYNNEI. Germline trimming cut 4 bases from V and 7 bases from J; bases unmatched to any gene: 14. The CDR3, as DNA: TGTGCCAGCAGTGTTCTTCGGACAGGGGTCCGGGAGCAGCCCCAGCATTTT. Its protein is CASSVLRTGVREQPQHF.

CDR3 sequence: CASSQSPGRETQYF. The CDR3 bases are TGCGCCAGCAGTCAATCGCCAGGGAGGGAGACCCAGTACTTC. The chain links TRBV23-1 to TRBJ2-5; weak D call: TRBD2 (6 bases). TRBV23-1 is filed as an ORF, its function uncertain. The V gene lost 0 bases and the J gene lost 5 bases, with 10 bases spanning the gap. The CDR3 has 14 amino acids.

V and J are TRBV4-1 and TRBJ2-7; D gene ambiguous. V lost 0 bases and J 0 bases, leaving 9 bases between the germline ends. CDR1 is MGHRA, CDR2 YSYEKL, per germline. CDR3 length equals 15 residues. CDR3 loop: CASSQDSTSSYEQYF. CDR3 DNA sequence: TGCGCCAGCAGCCAAGATTCCACAAGCTCCTACGAGCAGTACTTC.

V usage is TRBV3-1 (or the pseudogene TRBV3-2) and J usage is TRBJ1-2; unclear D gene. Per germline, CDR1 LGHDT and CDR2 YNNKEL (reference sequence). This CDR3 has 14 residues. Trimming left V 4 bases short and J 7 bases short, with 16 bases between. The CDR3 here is CASSPPGVQAGYTF. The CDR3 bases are TGTGCCAGCAGCCCACCCGGGGTTCAGGCTGGCTACACCTTC.

CDR3 in amino acids: CASSQDRNTEAFF. The CDR3 DNA reads TGTGCCAGCAGCCAGGACAGGAACACTGAAGCTTTCTTT. The V call is TRBV11-1, the J call TRBJ1-1; weak D call: TRBD1 (6 bases). V lost 5 bases, J lost 1 base, and 8 bases lay in between. Germline V gene sequence: CDR1 SGHAT, CDR2 FQDESV (reference sequence). The CDR3 has 13 residues.

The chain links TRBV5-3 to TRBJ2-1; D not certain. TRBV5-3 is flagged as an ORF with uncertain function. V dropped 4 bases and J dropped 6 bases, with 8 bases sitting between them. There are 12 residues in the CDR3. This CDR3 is CARSLRSNEQFF. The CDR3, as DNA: TGTGCCAGAAGCCTACGGAGCAATGAGCAGTTCTTC.

Written as DNA, the CDR3 is TGTGCCAGCAGCCCCCGGCGGGAGGGCGAGCAGTACTTC. This translates into CASSPRREGEQYF. The chain is built from TRBV12-3 or TRBV12-4 and TRBJ2-7, with 9 nucleotides matching TRBD2. J gave up 6 bases and V 6 bases, and 6 bases lay outside the gene matches. The length of the CDR3 is 13 residues.